This T cell receptor beta chain appears in the sequencing data of a study of T cells in tuberculosis. General observations from the study: Shorter CDR3-alpha in active tuberculosis partly drove smaller distances.

Profiled with immunoSEQ multiplex PCR; TCRdb holds only in-frame clones, not every one. The table includes around 26,000 clones, more than 90% detected once. The CDR3 runs 12 residues. Germline-derived CDR1 and CDR2 are SGHAT and FQNNGV. Trimming removed 5 bases from V and 6 bases from J, with 9 bases in between. Remarks on this clone: Its antigen is unidentified.

Specimen: PBMCs. The clonotype originates from a donor between 10 and 35 years old with latent tuberculosis or without tuberculosis infection. Some clones in this sample may be carry-over from other donors' samples. The V and J genes are TRBV11-2 and TRBJ2-3; no definite D call. Written as DNA, the CDR3 is TGTGCCAGCAGCCTGTACGGTGATACGCAGTATTTT. This encodes CASSLYGDTQYF.